This T cell receptor (beta chain) was identified in a study of identical twins. Study conclusions and caveats: Within beta out-of-frame sequences, the excess sharing observed between twins was weaker.

Points on this clonotype: The antigen is unknown.

With no exceptions, donors were healthy Caucasians. The germline V gene encodes CDR1 SEHNR and CDR2 FQNEAQ (reference sequence). The V gene end was trimmed by 3 bases and the J gene end by 3 bases; junction bases not matched to a gene: 4. This CDR3 region has 14 residues. TCRdb re-called the 5' RACE reads through MiXCR, storing one row per CDR3 protein. Among about 190,000 distinct CDR3 sequences, approximately 15% were seen once, and the ten largest hold 35% to 50%. This sample also appeared in a second study, on T cells expressing NK-cell markers.

The V and J genes are TRBV7-9 and TRBJ2-7, with 8 bases lining up with TRBD1. Sequencing used CD8+ T cells sorted from blood. This TCR came from a woman under 30 in good health. The CDR3: CASSLTGADYEQYF. CDR3 nucleotide sequence: TGTGCCAGCAGCTTGACAGGGGCGGACTACGAGCAGTACTTC.